This entry lists 13 T cell receptor beta chains sequenced from one sample in a study of blood T cell repertoires in COVID-19. Sequencing used immunoSEQ multiplex PCR; TCRdb keeps in-frame clones, though not all of them. The sample has 250,000 to 350,000 clones, approximately 84% seen once; the top ten hold more than 1.4%. Sequenced: peripheral blood. The receptors were sampled from a human donor with COVID-19, enrolled during active disease. The donor label of this sample is uncertain.

This chain connects TRBV28 to TRBJ2-2, with TRBD2 matching 14 bases. The V and J ends lost 4 bases and 6 bases, in that order; junction bases with no gene match: 4. The CDR3 loop spans 16 amino acids. Germline V CDR1 and CDR2: MDHEN, SYDVKM. The CDR3 sequence: CASSSMTSGRAGELFF. CDR3 bases: TGTGCCAGCAGTTCGATGACTAGCGGGAGGGCCGGGGAGCTGTTTTTT.

This clone was detected once. The rearrangement uses TRBV5-5 and TRBJ1-1; 7 bases fit TRBD1. The CDR3 is made up of 18 amino acids. Trimming removed 0 bases from V and 8 bases from J; junction bases left unmatched: 19. Germline CDR1 and CDR2: SGHKS and YYEKEE (reference sequence). The chain's CDR3 is CASSLGSPWTGTRLEAFF. DNA of the CDR3: TGTGCCAGCAGCTTGGGTTCCCCTTGGACAGGCACTCGGTTGGAAGCTTTCTTT.

The chain recombines TRBV5-1 with TRBJ2-3; 11 positions match TRBD2. The CDR3 is 17 amino acids. Germline-derived CDR1 and CDR2 are SGHRS and YFSETQ. J was trimmed by 2 bases and V by 0 bases; bases with no gene match: 5. CDR3 residues: CASSLAGTSGTTDTQYF. The CDR3 DNA sequence: TGCGCCAGCAGCTTGGCCGGGACTAGCGGAACCACAGATACGCAGTATTTT.

This chain uses TRBV5-8 with TRBJ2-1, with TRBD2 identical over 11 bases. There are 15 residues in the CDR3. The V gene end was trimmed by 1 base and the J gene end by 6 bases; junction bases not matched to a gene: 3. Per germline, CDR1 SGHTS and CDR2 YDEGEE. The CDR3 sequence is CASSLRLAGTNEQFF. CDR3 nucleotides: TGTGCCAGCAGCTTGAGACTAGCGGGAACCAATGAGCAGTTCTTC.

The rearrangement uses TRBV3-1 (or the pseudogene TRBV3-2) and TRBJ2-7; the match to TRBD2 covers 11 bases. The CDR3 loop spans 16 amino acids. Trimming at V came to 0 bases and at J to 2 bases, leaving 3 bases not matched to a gene. The germline gives CDR1 LGHDT, CDR2 YNNKEL (reference sequence). The CDR3 sequence is CASSQETSGRTYEQYF. CDR3 in DNA: TGTGCCAGCAGCCAAGAAACTAGCGGGAGAACCTACGAGCAGTACTTC.

The rearrangement joins TRBV5-8 to TRBJ2-5; tentatively, D is TRBD2 (6 bases). Germline V CDR1 and CDR2: SGHTS, YDEGEE. The CDR3 is 15 residues long. With 4 bases removed from V and 5 bases from J, the gap between germline ends came to 18 bases. The CDR3 loop reads CASSHSDGRRETQYF. In nucleotides, the CDR3 is TGTGCCAGCAGCCACTCGGACGGGAGAAGGGAGACCCAGTACTTC.

The count of this clone is one. The CDR3 here is CASSWDSSYEQYF. DNA for the CDR3: TGTGCCAGCAGCTGGGACAGCTCCTACGAGCAGTACTTC. The J gene is TRBJ2-7, the V gene TRBV7-2, with 7 nucleotides matching TRBD1. Germline V gene lookup returns CDR1 SGHTA and CDR2 FQGNSA. The CDR3 has 13 amino acids. With 4 bases clipped from V and 0 bases from J, the junction kept 0 bases outside the gene matches.

The V and J genes are TRBV9 and TRBJ2-5, with 7 positions matching TRBD2. The germline gives CDR1 SGDLS, CDR2 YYNGEE. The CDR3 is 15 amino acids. Unmatched junction bases numbered 8, after V lost 3 bases and J lost 3 bases. The CDR3 DNA is TGTGCCAGCAGCGGAGGGACTATCCAGGAAGAGACCCAGTACTTC. Protein sequence: CASSGGTIQEETQYF.

The chain couples TRBV3-1 (or the pseudogene TRBV3-2) to TRBJ1-6, with a tentative D call TRBD1 (5 bases). Germline V CDR1 and CDR2: LGHDT, YNNKEL (reference sequence). Trimming took off 1 base at V and 10 bases at J, with 14 bases between the two ends. The CDR3 has 15 residues. The CDR3: CASSQVADSKSPLHF. The CDR3 DNA follows: TGTGCCAGCAGCCAAGTGGCAGACAGCAAATCACCCCTCCACTTT.

The chain is built from TRBV5-1 and TRBJ1-2; the D gene is possibly TRBD1 (5 bases). Trimming took off 4 bases at V and 0 bases at J, with 7 bases between the two ends. Germline assignment: CDR1 SGHRS and CDR2 YFSETQ. This CDR3 contains 13 residues. The CDR3 nucleotides are TGCGCCAGCAGCGTGACAGCTAACTATGGCTACACCTTC. It encodes CASSVTANYGYTF.

The chain employs TRBV27 and TRBJ1-3; D not certain. Germline values: CDR1 MNHEY, CDR2 SMNVEV (reference sequence). This CDR3 comprises 15 residues. V was trimmed by 6 bases and J by 0 bases, leaving 12 bases between them. CDR3 amino acids: CASSRTGDSGNTIYF. The CDR3 bases are TGTGCCAGCAGCCGTACCGGTGACTCTGGAAACACCATATATTTT.

This chain uses TRBV5-1 with TRBJ2-5, with D perhaps TRBD2 (6 bases). This CDR3 has 16 amino acids. V lost 0 bases, J lost 3 bases, and 15 bases lay in between. CDR1 is SGHRS and CDR2 is YFSETQ in the germline V gene. The DNA for the CDR3 is TGCGCCAGCAGCTTGGGGCTAGCGCCCACTGAAGAGACCCAGTACTTC. It encodes CASSLGLAPTEETQYF.

This clone was found a few times. The chain combines TRBV11-2 with TRBJ2-2; TRBD1 aligns across 12 bases. The CDR3 has 18 amino acids. With V trimmed by 4 bases and J by 12 bases, 18 bases remained unmatched. Per germline, CDR1 SGHAT and CDR2 FQNNGV. CDR3 region: CASSSTGTGGGQGRKLFF. The CDR3 DNA sequence: TGTGCCAGCAGCTCCACCGGGACAGGGGGCGGTCAGGGGAGAAAGCTGTTTTTT.